The 19 T cell receptor beta chains presented below share a single source sample, sequenced in a study of blood T cell repertoires in COVID-19. Clones were read by immunoSEQ multiplex PCR, and TCRdb kept only the in-frame ones, dropping some. Here the sample spans about 220,000 clones, around 84% being singletons. Sequencing was carried out using peripheral blood. The receptors were sampled from an older woman who had recovered from COVID-19.

This clone was seen ten or more times. The V and J genes are TRBV28 and TRBJ1-2; TRBD1 is a possible D gene (5 bases). The CDR3 length is 13 residues. CDR1 is MDHEN and CDR2 is SYDVKM in the germline V gene. V lost 11 bases and J 2 bases, leaving 15 bases between the germline ends. CDR3 DNA sequence: TGTGCCCTAAGGTCAGGGTTCAACTATGGCTACACCTTC. It translates to CALRSGFNYGYTF.

The chain combines TRBV3-1 (or the pseudogene TRBV3-2) with TRBJ2-7; tentatively, D is TRBD1 (5 bases). Germline V CDR1 and CDR2: LGHDT, YNNKEL (reference sequence). CDR3 length: 16 residues. V was trimmed by 0 bases and J by 0 bases, leaving 12 bases between them. CDR3 sequence reads: CASSQDLGANSYEQYF. CDR3 in DNA: TGTGCCAGCAGCCAAGATCTAGGGGCGAACTCCTACGAGCAGTACTTC.

CDR3 nucleotides: TGTGCCAACCCGAGAACAGGGGGCGCAGACAATCAGCCCCAGCATTTT. As protein: CANPRTGGADNQPQHF. The chain couples TRBV21-1 to TRBJ1-5; TRBD1 is the table's D call, not checked against the DNA. TRBV21-1 is described as a pseudogene. The CDR3 covers 16 residues.

The chain employs TRBV7-8 and TRBJ2-3; weak D call: TRBD1 (7 bases). The germline V gene encodes CDR1 SGHVS and CDR2 FQNEAQ. This CDR3 spans 16 amino acids. Trimming left V 7 bases short and J 3 bases short, with 20 bases between. The CDR3 DNA reads as TGTGCCAGCAAGACTTGGAGGGGGCAATCGACAGATACGCAGTATTTT. Protein product: CASKTWRGQSTDTQYF.

This chain links TRBV5-1 with TRBJ1-2; the match to TRBD1 covers 10 bases. V was pared by 0 bases and J by 9 bases, with 8 bases of the junction left unmatched. Germline values: CDR1 SGHRS, CDR2 YFSETQ. The length of the CDR3 is 15 residues. CDR3 sequence reads: CASSLASGTGARYTF. DNA for the CDR3: TGCGCCAGCAGCTTGGCATCCGGGACAGGGGCCCGCTACACCTTC.

The rearrangement uses TRBV7-8 and TRBJ2-7; maybe TRBD2 (6 bases). Germline CDR1 SGHVS, CDR2 FQNEAQ. The CDR3 has 15 residues. Trimming took 4 bases from V and 0 from J, leaving 13 bases between them. The CDR3 DNA reads as TGTGCCAGCAGCTCCCCGGGACTCACCTCCTACGAGCAGTACTTC. Residues: CASSSPGLTSYEQYF.

This clone was observed a few times. V is TRBV4-2 and J is TRBJ2-1; 12 bases agree with TRBD2. This CDR3 contains 15 residues. The ends lost 4 bases at V and 5 bases at J; junction bases unmatched: 3. CDR1 and CDR2 (germline): LGHNA, YNFKEQ. The CDR3 DNA is TGTGCCAGCAGCCCACTAGCGGGGGGAAACAATGAGCAGTTCTTC. Protein: CASSPLAGGNNEQFF.

This chain joins TRBV7-2 and TRBJ2-5; D perhaps matches TRBD2 (6 bases). The germline V and J ends were trimmed by 5 bases and 2 bases, with 18 bases remaining between them. The CDR3 is 16 amino acids. Germline V gene data show CDR1 as SGHTA and CDR2 as FQGNSA. The CDR3 sequence is CASSRRTAGRQETQYF. The CDR3, as DNA: TGTGCCAGCAGCCGGAGGACTGCAGGGAGGCAAGAGACCCAGTACTTC.

This chain links TRBV3-1 (or the pseudogene TRBV3-2) with TRBJ2-7, with D tentatively TRBD1 (6 bases). The germline gives CDR1 LGHDT, CDR2 YNNKEL (reference sequence). The germline V and J ends were trimmed by 5 bases and 7 bases, with 21 bases remaining between them. CDR3 length equals 15 residues. The CDR3 loop reads CASSTRSGYQGEQYF. The CDR3 nucleotides are TGTGCCAGCAGCACCCGTTCGGGGTACCAGGGGGAGCAGTACTTC.

In this sample, this clone turned up once. The chain has TRBV7-3 and TRBJ2-4; perhaps TRBD2 as D (5 bases). Trimming removed 5 bases from V and 4 bases from J, with 9 bases in between. Germline V gene data show CDR1 as SGHTA and CDR2 as FQGTGA. The CDR3 sequence is 13 residues long. The CDR3 DNA is TGTGCCAGCAGCATGACGGGGAAAAACATTCAGTACTTC. Translation gives CASSMTGKNIQYF.

This clone was seen ten or more times. The V call is TRBV5-1, the J call TRBJ2-7, with 8 bases fitting TRBD1. Germline-derived CDR1 and CDR2 are SGHRS and YFSETQ. J lost 6 bases, V lost 0 bases, and 11 bases had no gene match. CDR3 length equals 16 residues. Written as DNA, the CDR3 is TGCGCCAGCAGCTTGGGGGTGGGGACAGGTACTTCCGAGCAGTACTTC. Amino acid sequence: CASSLGVGTGTSEQYF.

The chain couples TRBV19 to TRBJ2-2; the D gene is possibly TRBD2 (8 bases). This CDR3 has 18 residues. The V gene lost 4 bases and the J gene lost 4 bases, with 22 bases spanning the gap. Per germline, CDR1 LNHDA and CDR2 SQIVND (reference sequence). The CDR3 sequence is CASSTWGSGGGVTGELFF. The DNA of the CDR3 is TGTGCCAGTAGTACCTGGGGATCGGGAGGGGGCGTCACCGGGGAGCTGTTTTTT.

The chain uses TRBV6-5 and TRBJ1-6; 8 positions agree with TRBD1. The V gene's germline CDR1 is MNHEY and CDR2 SVGAGI. CDR3 length: 13 amino acids. The V segment lost 6 bases and the J segment 8 bases; nucleotides outside the gene matches: 3. The DNA for the CDR3 is TGTGCCAGCAGCGGACAGGGTGATTCACCCCTCCACTTT. This gives the protein CASSGQGDSPLHF.

The rearrangement links TRBV15 to TRBJ1-1; tentatively, D is TRBD1 (5 bases). Trimming shortened V by 5 bases and J by 1 base, and 8 bases separated the two germline ends. The CDR3 runs 13 residues. CDR1 and CDR2 (germline): LNHNV, YYDKDF (reference sequence). CDR3 in amino acids: CATSYRGNTEAFF. The CDR3 DNA follows: TGTGCCACCAGCTATAGGGGGAACACTGAAGCTTTCTTT.

This chain uses TRBV9 with TRBJ1-1, with D maybe TRBD1 (5 bases). The CDR3 has 15 residues. Looked up from germline, CDR1 is SGDLS and CDR2 is YYNGEE. V was cut by 1 base and J by 4 bases, with 14 bases left in between. CDR3 protein: CASSVRGDGVTEAFF. DNA for the CDR3: TGTGCCAGCAGCGTACGGGGGGATGGGGTCACTGAAGCTTTCTTT.

The genes are TRBV2 and TRBJ2-1, with 14 bases that match TRBD2. The CDR3 contains 17 residues. The trim removed 2 bases at V and 5 bases at J, leaving 5 bases unmatched. The germline gives CDR1 SNHLY, CDR2 FYNNEI. CDR3 region: CASSELGTSGGNNEQFF. DNA of the CDR3: TGTGCCAGCAGTGAACTCGGGACTAGCGGGGGTAACAATGAGCAGTTCTTC.

The gene calls are TRBV3-1 (or the pseudogene TRBV3-2) and TRBJ2-7; 8 bases are a match to TRBD2. The V and J ends lost 4 bases and 5 bases, in that order; junction bases with no gene match: 7. There are 14 residues in the CDR3. Germline CDR1 LGHDT, CDR2 YNNKEL (reference sequence). The CDR3 region is CASSPRNGGDEQYF. DNA of the CDR3: TGTGCCAGCAGCCCAAGAAACGGGGGGGACGAGCAGTACTTC.

The chain combines TRBV11-2 with TRBJ2-5, with 9 bases matching TRBD1. Germline V CDR1 and CDR2: SGHAT, FQNNGV. The CDR3 contains 15 residues. J gave up 5 bases and V 1 base, and 5 bases lay outside the gene matches. The CDR3 sequence: CASSLVTGGLETQYF. DNA of the CDR3: TGTGCCAGCAGCTTAGTGACAGGGGGGTTGGAGACCCAGTACTTC. Using reference TRBV11-2 and TRBJ2-5 for the parts outside the CDR3, the full variable domain is EAGVAQSPRYKIIEKRQSVAFWCNPISGHATLYWYQQILGQGPKLLIQFQNNGVVDDSQLPKDRFSAERLKGVDSTLKIQPAKLEDSAVYLCASSLVTGGLETQYFGPGTRLLVL.

With regard to this clone: Distinct nucleotide sequences in the sample also encode this CDR3. This rearrangement joins TRBV10-3 to TRBJ2-3, with 11 bases lining up with TRBD2. Per germline, CDR1 ENHRY and CDR2 SYGVKD. The CDR3 runs 15 residues. The V gene end was trimmed by 4 bases and the J gene end by 3 bases; junction bases not matched to a gene: 3. The CDR3 DNA sequence: TGTGCCATCAGTGTGACTAGCGGGGATACAGATACGCAGTATTTT. This gives the protein CAISVTSGDTDTQYF.